This T cell receptor (beta chain) came from a study of Ad26.COV2.S vaccination and SARS-CoV-2 variants. Using immunoSEQ multiplex PCR, the repertoire was profiled, and TCRdb retains in-frame clones only, with some absent. The profile shows 350,000 to 500,000 clones, roughly 89% of them singletons. Treatment described: approximately 18 received Ad26.COV2.S at low or high dose, single or two shots; about five received placebo; per-sample allocation not given. The investigators took samples on day 63 after the first vaccine or placebo injection. This receptor was identified in a person between 18 and 65 years old who received the Ad26.COV2.S COVID-19 vaccine or a placebo. The material sequenced was peripheral blood, taken in a trial of Ad26.COV2.S vaccine versus placebo.

CDR3 sequence: CASSQGQGATGTIYF. Here the CDR3 DNA reads TGTGCCAGCAGCCAGGGACAGGGGGCCACCGGCACCATATATTTT. V usage is TRBV5-6 and J usage is TRBJ1-3; 12 bases fit TRBD1. This CDR3 has 15 residues. V lost 4 bases and J lost 9; bases outside the gene matches: 8. Germline CDR1 is SGHDT and CDR2 is YYEEEE.